This T cell receptor beta chain was sequenced in a study of cytomegalovirus exposure and HLA in healthy donors. The PCR had 60 Vbeta and 13 Jbeta primers. Measured with immunoSEQ multiplex PCR; TCRdb has only the in-frame clones, and not every one. This table holds tens of thousands of clones, about two thirds found once. This CDR3 has 15 amino acids. The V gene end was trimmed by 6 bases and the J gene end by 0 bases; junction bases not matched to a gene: 7. Germline V gene sequence: CDR1 MNHEY, CDR2 SVGAGI. Sequenced input: PBMCs. V is TRBV6-5 and J is TRBJ2-5; TRBD1 matches 7 bases. The source of this sequence is a man aged 55 to 70 in good health and CMV-seronegative. This chain's CDR3 is CASRGQAGYQETQYF. For the CDR3, the DNA is TGTGCCAGCAGAGGACAGGCCGGGTACCAAGAGACCCAGTACTTC.